These 17 T cell receptor beta chains were all obtained from the same sample, sequenced in a study of CXCR3-negative and CXCR3-positive naive CD8 T cells (dated by TCRdb to the late 2010s). The antigens of these receptors remain unknown. Overall study outcomes, separate from this receptor: TRB CDR3s from CXCR3-positive naive cells showed higher hydrophobicity (lower Kidera factor 4), lower energy, and higher strength and volume indices than CXCR3-negative naive cells.

Sequencing used a NextSeq 550. The Human TCR Profiling Kit (MiLaboratory) was used to prepare UMI-labeled 5' RACE TRB cDNA libraries. TCRdb reprocessed the reads and assigns one entry to each CDR3 protein sequence, leaving out DNA. This sample's listing comprises some 130,000 distinct CDR3 sequences. Clones ranked in the top ten supply 0.41% of the sample. Specimen: naive CXCR3+ CD8+ T cells from blood. In the paper's terms, the cell subset or site label means: CD45RO-CCR7+CD27+CD95- naive CD8+ T cells expressing CXCR3 (TNR3+). Receptor source: a human donor in good health. Some clones in this sample may be carry-over from other donors' samples.

The chain recombines TRBV12-3 or TRBV12-4 with TRBJ2-3; TCRdb's D call of TRBD2 is untestable without DNA. The CDR3 totals 15 residues. CDR3 residues: CASGRGGLVADTQYF.

The chain is built from TRBV23-1 and TRBJ1-1. TRBV23-1 is marked as an open reading frame, function uncertain. This CDR3 is 16 amino acids long. This chain's CDR3 is CASSRSRQRRATEAFF.

This sequence joins TRBV3-1 and TRBJ2-3; no DNA is available, so the TRBD1 call from TCRdb remains unchecked. Per the germline V gene, CDR1 is LGHDT and CDR2 is YNNKEL (reference sequence). The CDR3 has 17 amino acids. The CDR3 region is CASSQGAPTFVTDTQYF.

The CDR3 loop reads CASSFPKGLYTGELFF. The rearrangement links TRBV12-3 or TRBV12-4 to TRBJ2-2. CDR3 length equals 16 residues.

The chain carries TRBV4-1 and TRBJ2-7; TCRdb reports TRBD2, a call that lacks DNA to check it against. CDR3 size: 15 residues. The germline V gene has CDR1 MGHRA and CDR2 YSYEKL. CDR3 loop: CASSPMAGGTYEQYF.

The chain couples TRBV12-3 or TRBV12-4 to TRBJ2-5; TCRdb reports TRBD1, a call that lacks DNA to check it against. The CDR3 length is 16 residues. This CDR3 reads CASSFSPGGWVETQYF.

J is TRBJ2-3 and V is TRBV28; TCRdb's D call, TRBD2, is unchecked because there is no DNA. Germline CDR1 reads MDHEN; CDR2 reads SYDVKM. This CDR3 has 17 residues. This chain's CDR3 is CASSYPGLAGGVDTQYF.

The V call is TRBV29-1, the J call TRBJ1-2; TCRdb calls TRBD1, which cannot be checked without DNA. Per germline, CDR1 SQVTM and CDR2 ANQGSEA. The length of the CDR3 is 13 residues. The CDR3 protein is CSVGTGDGHGYTF.

The chain employs TRBV7-9 and TRBJ2-7; there is no DNA to check the TCRdb D call of TRBD2. This CDR3 has 15 amino acids. Per germline, CDR1 SEHNR and CDR2 FQNEAQ (reference sequence). CDR3 sequence reads: CASSSIAGSSYEQYF.

The rearrangement uses TRBV29-1 and TRBJ2-7; checking the TCRdb D call of TRBD1 is not possible without DNA. Germline CDR1 and CDR2: SQVTM and ANQGSEA. This CDR3 has 12 amino acids. CDR3 sequence: CSVGQAGYEQYF.

The chain carries TRBV29-1 and TRBJ2-7; TCRdb calls TRBD2, which cannot be checked without DNA. CDR3 size: 13 residues. Germline CDR1 reads SQVTM; CDR2 reads ANQGSEA. The chain's CDR3 is CSVVLAGSYEQYF.

V and J are TRBV27 and TRBJ1-2. Germline V gene data show CDR1 as MNHEY and CDR2 as SMNVEV (reference sequence). The CDR3 consists of 15 residues. CDR3 residues: CASKPSDGSFYGYTF.

This chain's CDR3 is CASRRESSNYGYTF. This sequence joins TRBV3-1 and TRBJ1-2. CDR3 length: 14 amino acids. The germline V gene has CDR1 LGHDT and CDR2 YNNKEL (reference sequence).

The V call is TRBV20-1, the J call TRBJ2-7; TCRdb's assignment of TRBD2 cannot be checked, as there is no DNA. This CDR3 is built from 13 residues. Per the germline V gene, CDR1 is DFQATT and CDR2 is SNEGSKA (reference sequence). CDR3 amino acids: CSAPSGRVHEQYF.

The genes are TRBV29-1 and TRBJ2-2. CDR1 is SQVTM and CDR2 is ANQGSEA in the germline V gene. The CDR3 extends over 13 amino acids. The CDR3 is CSVGTSNTGELFF.

The chain has TRBV20-1 and TRBJ2-1. From germline, CDR1 is DFQATT and CDR2 SNEGSKA (reference sequence). The CDR3 is 14 amino acids. CDR3 protein: CSARILADYNEQFF.

This rearrangement joins TRBV15 to TRBJ1-2; the TCRdb call, TRBD1, lacks DNA for checking. The CDR3 is 14 residues long. Germline V gene sequence: CDR1 LNHNV, CDR2 YYDKDF (reference sequence). The CDR3 sequence is CATSGRWGDYGYTF.